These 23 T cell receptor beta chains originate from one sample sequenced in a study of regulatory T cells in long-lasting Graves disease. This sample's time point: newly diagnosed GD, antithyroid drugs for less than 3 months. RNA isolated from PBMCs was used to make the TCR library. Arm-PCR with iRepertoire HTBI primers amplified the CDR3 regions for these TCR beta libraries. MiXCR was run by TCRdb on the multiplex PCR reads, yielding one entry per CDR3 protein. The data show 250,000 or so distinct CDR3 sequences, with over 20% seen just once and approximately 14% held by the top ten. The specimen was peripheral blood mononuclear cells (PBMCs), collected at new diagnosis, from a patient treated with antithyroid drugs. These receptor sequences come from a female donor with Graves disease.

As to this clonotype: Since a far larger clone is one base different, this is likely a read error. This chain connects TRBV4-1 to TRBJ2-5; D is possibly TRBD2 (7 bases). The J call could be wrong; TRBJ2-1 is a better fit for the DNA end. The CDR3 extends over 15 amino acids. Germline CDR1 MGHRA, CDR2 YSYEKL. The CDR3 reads CASSQVPGGPYEQFF. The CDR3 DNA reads TGCGCCAGCAGCCAAGTACCCGGGGGGCCCTACGAGCAGTTCTTC.

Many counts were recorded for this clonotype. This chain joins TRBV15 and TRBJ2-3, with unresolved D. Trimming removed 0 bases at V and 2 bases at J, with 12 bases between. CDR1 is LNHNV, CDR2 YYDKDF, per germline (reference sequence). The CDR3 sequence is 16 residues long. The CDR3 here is CATSRDVTAPTDTQYF. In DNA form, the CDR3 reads TGTGCCACCAGCAGAGATGTTACGGCTCCCACAGATACGCAGTATTTT.

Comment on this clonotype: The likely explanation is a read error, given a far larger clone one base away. The CDR3 sequence is CVSTPDSPLPFF. The CDR3 DNA reads TGTGTCAGCACCCCTGACTCCCCCCTGCCGTTCTTC. The chain combines TRBV2 with TRBJ2-3; D gene uncertain. Germline CDR1 is SNHLY and CDR2 is FYNNEI. The CDR3 consists of 12 residues.

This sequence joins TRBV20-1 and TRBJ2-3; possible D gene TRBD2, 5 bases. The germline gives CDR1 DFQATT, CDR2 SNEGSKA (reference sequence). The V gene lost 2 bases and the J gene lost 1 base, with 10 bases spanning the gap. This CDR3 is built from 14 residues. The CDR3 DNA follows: TGCAGTGCTAGATTGGCGAGGGGCACAGATACGCAGTATTTT. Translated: CSARLARGTDTQYF.

CDR3 nucleotide sequence: TGTGCCAGCAGTGCCAGACAGGTGAGCTCCTACAATGAGCAGTTCTTC. It translates to CASSARQVSSYNEQFF. V and J are TRBV6-1 and TRBJ2-1, with D possibly being TRBD1 (6 bases). V lost 4 bases and J lost 0, with 13 bases in between. Germline CDR1 and CDR2: MNHNS and SASEGT. This CDR3 has 16 residues.

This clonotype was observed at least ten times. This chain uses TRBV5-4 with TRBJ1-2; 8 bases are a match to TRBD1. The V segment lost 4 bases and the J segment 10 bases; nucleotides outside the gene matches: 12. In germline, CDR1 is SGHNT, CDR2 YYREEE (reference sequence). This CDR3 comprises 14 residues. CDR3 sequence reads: CASSRTFGTGDYTF. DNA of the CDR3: TGTGCCAGCAGCCGAACCTTCGGGACAGGAGACTACACCTTC.

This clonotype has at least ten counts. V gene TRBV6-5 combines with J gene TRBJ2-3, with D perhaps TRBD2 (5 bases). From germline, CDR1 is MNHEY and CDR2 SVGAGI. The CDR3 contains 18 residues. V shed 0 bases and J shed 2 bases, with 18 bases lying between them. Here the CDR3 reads CASSYSNVRDSITDTQYF. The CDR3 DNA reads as TGTGCCAGCAGTTACTCGAACGTCCGGGATTCTATCACAGATACGCAGTATTTT.

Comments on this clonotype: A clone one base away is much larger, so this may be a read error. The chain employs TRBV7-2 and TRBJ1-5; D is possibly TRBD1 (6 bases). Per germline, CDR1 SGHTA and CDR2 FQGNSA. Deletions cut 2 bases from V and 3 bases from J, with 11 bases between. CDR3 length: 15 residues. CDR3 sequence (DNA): TGTGCCAGCAGCTTACTTCAGGGGCCCAATCAGCCCCAGCATTTT. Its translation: CASSLLQGPNQPQHF.

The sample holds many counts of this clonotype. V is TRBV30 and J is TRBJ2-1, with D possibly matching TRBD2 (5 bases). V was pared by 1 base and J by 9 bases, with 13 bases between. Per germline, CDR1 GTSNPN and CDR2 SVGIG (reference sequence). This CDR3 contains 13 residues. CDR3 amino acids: CAWSEEARSEQFF. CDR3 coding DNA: TGTGCCTGGAGTGAGGAGGCCCGGAGTGAGCAGTTCTTC.

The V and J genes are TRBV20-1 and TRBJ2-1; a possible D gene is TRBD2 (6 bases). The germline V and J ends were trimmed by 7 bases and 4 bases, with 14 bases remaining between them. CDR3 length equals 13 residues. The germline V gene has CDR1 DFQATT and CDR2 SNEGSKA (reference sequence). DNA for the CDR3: TGCAGTGGGGAGGAGGCCCTTTACAATGAGCAGTTCTTC. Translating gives CSGEEALYNEQFF.

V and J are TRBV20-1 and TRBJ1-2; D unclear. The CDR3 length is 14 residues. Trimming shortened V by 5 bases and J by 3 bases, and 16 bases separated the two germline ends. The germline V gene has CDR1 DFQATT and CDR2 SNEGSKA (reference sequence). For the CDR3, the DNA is TGCAGTGCTGCCCCGATCGGGCTCGACTATGGCTACACCTTC. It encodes CSAAPIGLDYGYTF.

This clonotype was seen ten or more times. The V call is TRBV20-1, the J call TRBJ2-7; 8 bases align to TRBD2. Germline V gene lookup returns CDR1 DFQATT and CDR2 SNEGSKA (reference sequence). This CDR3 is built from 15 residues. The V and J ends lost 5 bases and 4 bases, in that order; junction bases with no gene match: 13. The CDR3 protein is CSAASPRGASYEQYF. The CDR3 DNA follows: TGCAGTGCTGCCTCTCCGCGGGGGGCCTCATACGAGCAGTACTTC.

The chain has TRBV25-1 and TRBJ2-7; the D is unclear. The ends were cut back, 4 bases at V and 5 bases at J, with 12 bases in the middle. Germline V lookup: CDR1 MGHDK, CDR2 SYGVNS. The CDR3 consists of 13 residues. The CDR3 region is CASSVPLRDEQYF. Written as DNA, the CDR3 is TGTGCCAGCAGTGTCCCCCTCCGGGACGAGCAGTACTTC.

CDR3 region: CASSSRPQGLSGANVLTF. The CDR3 DNA reads as TGTGCCAGCAGTTCCCGGCCCCAGGGTCTGTCTGGGGCCAACGTCCTGACTTTC. The gene calls are TRBV12-3 or TRBV12-4 and TRBJ2-6; the D gene is possibly TRBD1 (5 bases). This CDR3 comprises 18 residues. Trimming left V 4 bases short and J 1 base short, with 17 bases between.

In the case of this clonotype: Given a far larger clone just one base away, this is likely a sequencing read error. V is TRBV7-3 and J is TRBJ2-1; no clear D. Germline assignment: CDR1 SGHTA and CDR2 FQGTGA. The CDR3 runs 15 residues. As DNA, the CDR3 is TGTGCCGGCAGTCCCCATGTTCGGCCTCACAATGAGCAGTTCTTC. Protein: CAGSPHVRPHNEQFF. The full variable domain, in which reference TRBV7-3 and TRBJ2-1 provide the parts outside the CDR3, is GAGVSQTPSNKVTEKGKYVELRCDPISGHTALYWYRQSLGQGPEFLIYFQGTGAADDSGLPNDRFFAVRPEGSVSTLKIQRTERGDSAVYLCAGSPHVRPHNEQFFGPGTRLTVL.

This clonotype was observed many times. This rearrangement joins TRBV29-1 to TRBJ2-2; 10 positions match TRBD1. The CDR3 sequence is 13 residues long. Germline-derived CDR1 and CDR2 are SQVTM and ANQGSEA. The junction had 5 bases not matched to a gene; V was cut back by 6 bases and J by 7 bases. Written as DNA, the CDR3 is TGCAGCGTGAAGACAGGGGGCGGCGGGGAGCTGTTTTTT. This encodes CSVKTGGGGELFF.

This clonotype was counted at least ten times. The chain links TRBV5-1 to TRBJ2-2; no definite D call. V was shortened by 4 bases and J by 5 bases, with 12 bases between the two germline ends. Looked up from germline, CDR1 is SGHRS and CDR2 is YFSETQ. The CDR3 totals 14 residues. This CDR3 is CASSGRTDTGELFF. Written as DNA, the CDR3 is TGCGCCAGCAGCGGAAGGACGGATACCGGGGAGCTGTTTTTT.

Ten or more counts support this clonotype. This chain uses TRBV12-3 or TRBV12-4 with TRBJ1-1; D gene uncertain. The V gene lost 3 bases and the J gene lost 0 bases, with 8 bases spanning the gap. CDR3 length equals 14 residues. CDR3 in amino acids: CASSFKQMNTEAFF. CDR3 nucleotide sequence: TGTGCCAGCAGTTTCAAACAGATGAACACTGAAGCTTTCTTT.

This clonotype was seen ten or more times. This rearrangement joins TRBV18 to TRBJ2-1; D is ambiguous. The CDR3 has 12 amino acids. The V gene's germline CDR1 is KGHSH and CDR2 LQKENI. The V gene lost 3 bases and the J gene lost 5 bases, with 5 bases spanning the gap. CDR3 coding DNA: TGTGCCAGCTCACCCAACAACAATGAGCAGTTCTTC. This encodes CASSPNNNEQFF.

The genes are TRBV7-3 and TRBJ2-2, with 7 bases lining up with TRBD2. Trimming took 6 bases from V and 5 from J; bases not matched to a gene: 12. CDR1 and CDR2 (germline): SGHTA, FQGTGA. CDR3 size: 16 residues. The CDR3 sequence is CASSSAAGVWTGELFF. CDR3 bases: TGTGCCAGCAGTAGCGCGGCGGGGGTATGGACCGGGGAGCTGTTTTTT.

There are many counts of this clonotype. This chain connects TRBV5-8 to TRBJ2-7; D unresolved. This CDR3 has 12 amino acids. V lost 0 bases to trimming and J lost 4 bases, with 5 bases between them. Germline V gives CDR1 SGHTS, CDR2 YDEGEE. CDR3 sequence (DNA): TGTGCCAGCAGCTTGGGGTTTTACGAGCAGTACTTC. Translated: CASSLGFYEQYF.

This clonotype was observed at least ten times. The CDR3 DNA sequence: TGTGCCAGCAGCCAACGATCCGAGATTCTCGAGCAGTACTTC. As protein: CASSQRSEILEQYF. V and J are TRBV3-1 and TRBJ2-7; D is undetermined. Trimming shortened V by 2 bases and J by 6 bases, and 14 bases separated the two germline ends. Germline V CDR1 and CDR2: LGHDT, YNNKEL (reference sequence). This CDR3 has 14 residues.

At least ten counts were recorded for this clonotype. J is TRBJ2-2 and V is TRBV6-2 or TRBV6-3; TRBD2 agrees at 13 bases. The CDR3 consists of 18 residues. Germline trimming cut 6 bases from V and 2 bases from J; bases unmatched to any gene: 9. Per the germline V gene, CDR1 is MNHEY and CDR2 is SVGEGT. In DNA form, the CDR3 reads TGTGCCAGCAGACCGACTAGCGGGAGGCCCGATAACACCGGGGAGCTGTTTTTT. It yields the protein CASRPTSGRPDNTGELFF.